The 32 T cell receptor beta chains reported below all come from one sample, sequenced in a study of immune evolution from preneoplasia to lung adenocarcinoma. Using immunoSEQ multiplex PCR, the repertoire was profiled, and TCRdb retains in-frame clones only, with some absent. The repertoire holds around 8,000 clones, with approximately 80% as singletons. Sequencing was performed on FFPE invasive lung adenocarcinoma tissue. These receptors were obtained from a person in their fifties with lung adenocarcinoma.

This clone has only a few counts. The chain's CDR3 is CASSEGTGSTDTQYF. The CDR3 DNA reads as TGTGCCAGCAGTGAGGGGACAGGGAGCACAGATACGCAGTATTTT. This chain joins TRBV6-4 and TRBJ2-3, with 9 nucleotides matching TRBD1. Germline lookup yields CDR1 MRHNA and CDR2 SNTAGT. The J segment lost 0 bases and the V segment lost 3 bases, leaving 1 base of the junction unmatched. The CDR3 is 15 residues long.

This clone has only a few counts. J is TRBJ2-3 and V is TRBV14; D is uncertain. With 1 base removed from V and 3 bases from J, the gap between germline ends came to 17 bases. Germline assignment: CDR1 SGHDN and CDR2 FVKESK. The CDR3 runs 17 residues. The CDR3 here is CASSQGGTSLGTDTQYF. In DNA form, the CDR3 reads TGTGCCAGCAGCCAAGGAGGAACGTCCCTCGGGACAGATACGCAGTATTTT.

The V and J genes are TRBV11-3 and TRBJ2-5, with D maybe TRBD1 (6 bases). Germline V gene lookup returns CDR1 SGHNT and CDR2 YENEEA. CDR3 length: 14 amino acids. Trimming removed 5 bases at V and 1 base at J, with 11 bases between. This CDR3 reads CASSRRDTQETQYF. CDR3 bases: TGTGCCAGCAGCCGCCGGGACACCCAAGAGACCCAGTACTTC.

This chain joins TRBV4-2 and TRBJ2-3; D is undetermined. The germline V gene has CDR1 LGHNA and CDR2 YNFKEQ. The CDR3 consists of 15 residues. Trimming removed 0 bases at V and 0 bases at J, with 7 bases between. In nucleotides, the CDR3 is TGTGCCAGCAGCCAAGATCACGGCAGCACAGATACGCAGTATTTT. It encodes CASSQDHGSTDTQYF.

This clone was recorded a few times. As DNA, the CDR3 is TGTGCCAGCAGTTACGGCGGAAGACCTGAAGCTTTCTTT. Residues: CASSYGGRPEAFF. This chain joins TRBV6-6 and TRBJ1-1; D remains ambiguous. CDR3 size: 13 residues. Germline CDR1 reads MNHNY; CDR2 reads SVGAGI (reference sequence). V lost 2 bases, J lost 6 bases, and 10 bases lay in between.

The rearrangement links TRBV29-1 to TRBJ1-5; D is ambiguous. V was trimmed by 1 base and J by 6 bases, leaving 10 bases between them. This CDR3 is 13 amino acids long. The V gene's germline CDR1 is SQVTM and CDR2 ANQGSEA. The chain's CDR3 is CSVEGPTGQPQHF. Here the CDR3 DNA reads TGCAGCGTTGAAGGCCCGACGGGTCAGCCCCAGCATTTT.

V gene TRBV7-9 combines with J gene TRBJ1-4; D perhaps matches TRBD1 (5 bases). The CDR3 runs 17 residues. V gave up 5 bases and J gave up 7 bases, with 23 bases separating them. CDR1 is SEHNR, CDR2 FQNEAQ, per germline (reference sequence). The CDR3 bases are TGTGCCAGCAGCCCGGGGACGACGGGCGAGGGGAGTGAAAAACTGTTTTTT. The encoded protein is CASSPGTTGEGSEKLFF.

The chain couples TRBV29-1 to TRBJ2-5; no definite D call. From germline, CDR1 is SQVTM and CDR2 ANQGSEA. Deletions cut 1 base from V and 4 bases from J, with 19 bases between. The CDR3 covers 16 residues. The CDR3 DNA reads as TGCAGCGTTGAAGGGAAGGCAGGCTTTCCCTTAGAGACCCAGTACTTC. This codes for CSVEGKAGFPLETQYF.

J is TRBJ1-2 and V is TRBV15, with D possibly being TRBD1 (5 bases). Between the trimmed V and J ends, which lost 0 bases and 10 bases, there was a span of 15 bases. CDR3 size: 14 residues. The germline gives CDR1 LNHNV, CDR2 YYDKDF (reference sequence). CDR3 in amino acids: CATSRDEGRENYTF. For the CDR3, the DNA is TGTGCCACCAGCAGAGATGAGGGACGAGAGAACTACACCTTC.

The chain couples TRBV18 to TRBJ2-7; D gene ambiguous. Germline values: CDR1 KGHSH, CDR2 LQKENI. Trimming pared 3 bases from V and 0 bases from J, leaving 6 bases between. This CDR3 contains 13 residues. CDR3 DNA: TGTGCCAGCTCACCGGGCCGCTCCTACGAGCAGTACTTC. Its translation: CASSPGRSYEQYF.

V is TRBV9 and J is TRBJ2-1; either TRBD1 or TRBD2 may supply D (5 bases each). Trimming pared 3 bases from V and 4 bases from J, leaving 20 bases between. The CDR3 contains 17 residues. Germline V lookup: CDR1 SGDLS, CDR2 YYNGEE. CDR3 region: CASSAFRDLPSYNEQFF. The CDR3 DNA follows: TGTGCCAGCAGCGCCTTCCGGGACCTTCCCTCTTACAATGAGCAGTTCTTC.

CDR3 in DNA: TGTGCCTGCAGGGGAAGATCACCCCTCCACTTT. Encoded protein: CACRGRSPLHF. This chain connects TRBV30 to TRBJ1-6; maybe TRBD1 (6 bases). Trimming shortened V by 6 bases and J by 10 bases, and 10 bases separated the two germline ends. Germline loops: CDR1 GTSNPN, CDR2 SVGIG (reference sequence). The CDR3 spans 11 residues.

V usage is TRBV19 and J usage is TRBJ1-2; D ambiguous. There are 12 residues in the CDR3. Germline V gene data show CDR1 as LNHDA and CDR2 as SQIVND (reference sequence). Trimming took 6 bases from V and 1 from J, leaving 6 bases between them. The CDR3 DNA reads as TGTGCCAGTAGAGATTTTAACTATGGCTACACCTTC. It specifies CASRDFNYGYTF.

This chain links TRBV6-5 with TRBJ1-2, with unresolved D. The CDR3 consists of 15 residues. V was cut by 6 bases and J by 3 bases, with 17 bases left in between. CDR1 and CDR2 from the germline V gene are MNHEY and SVGAGI. CDR3 DNA: TGTGCCAGCAGCTCCGTACCTGTAGATCACTATGGCTACACCTTC. The encoded protein is CASSSVPVDHYGYTF.

This chain connects TRBV7-3 to TRBJ1-2; 8 positions agree with TRBD1. The V segment lost 2 bases and the J segment 3 bases; nucleotides outside the gene matches: 20. The CDR3 has 20 residues. In germline, CDR1 is SGHTA, CDR2 FQGTGA. The CDR3 DNA is TGTGCCAGCAGCTTACAGTGGACTCGGACAGGGTCGAAGAAGGACTATGGCTACACCTTC. It specifies CASSLQWTRTGSKKDYGYTF.

The chain joins TRBV6-1 to TRBJ2-3, with unresolved D. V was clipped by 4 bases and J by 2 bases, with 13 bases between them. This CDR3 is built from 15 residues. CDR1 is MNHNS, CDR2 SASEGT, per germline. CDR3 in DNA: TGTGCCAGCAGTGCCCTGACGCCTAACACAGATACGCAGTATTTT. Protein product: CASSALTPNTDTQYF.

V is TRBV29-1 and J is TRBJ2-4; 8 bases fit TRBD2. The junction had 7 bases not matched to a gene; V was cut back by 5 bases and J by 7 bases. The CDR3 has 13 amino acids. The germline V gene has CDR1 SQVTM and CDR2 ANQGSEA. This chain's CDR3 is CSVTRASGNIQYF. The CDR3 bases are TGCAGCGTTACCCGGGCTAGCGGGAACATTCAGTACTTC. The whole variable domain, filled in from reference TRBV29-1 and TRBJ2-4, reads SAVISQKPSRDICQRGTSLTIQCQVDSQVTMMFWYRQQPGQSLTLIATANQGSEATYESGFVIDKFPISRPNLTFSTLTVSNMSPEDSSIYLCSVTRASGNIQYFGAGTRLSVL.

The chain joins TRBV5-1 to TRBJ2-7; D is perhaps TRBD1 (6 bases). V lost 4 bases to trimming and J lost 6 bases, with 20 bases between them. Germline CDR1 and CDR2: SGHRS and YFSETQ. There are 15 residues in the CDR3. DNA of the CDR3: TGCGCCAGCAGCACACACTCCCAGGGGACCAGCGAGCAGTACTTC. It codes for CASSTHSQGTSEQYF. Full variable domain (outside the CDR3, taken from reference TRBV5-1 and TRBJ2-7): KAGVTQTPRYLIKTRGQQVTLSCSPISGHRSVSWYQQTPGQGLQFLFEYFSETQRNKGNFPGRFSGRQFSNSRSEMNVSTLELGDSALYLCASSTHSQGTSEQYFGPGTRLTVT.

The chain combines TRBV11-2 with TRBJ1-1; TRBD1 matches at 11 bases. The V gene end was trimmed by 5 bases and the J gene end by 4 bases; junction bases not matched to a gene: 9. CDR3 size: 16 residues. From germline, CDR1 is SGHAT and CDR2 FQNNGV. The CDR3 bases are TGTGCCAGCAGCCAAGGGACAGGGGGTAGTGGCACTGAAGCTTTCTTT. It specifies CASSQGTGGSGTEAFF.

V is TRBV5-4 and J is TRBJ2-7; 7 bases map to TRBD1. The germline V gene has CDR1 SGHNT and CDR2 YYREEE (reference sequence). The CDR3 is 14 residues long. V shed 0 bases and J 1 base; nucleotides not matched to a gene: 1. The CDR3 reads CASSLATGSYEQYF. In DNA, the CDR3 is TGTGCCAGCAGCTTGGCGACAGGGTCCTACGAGCAGTACTTC.

This clone was recorded a few times. J is TRBJ1-2 and V is TRBV7-9; D is possibly TRBD1 (6 bases). CDR1 and CDR2 (germline): SEHNR, FQNEAQ (reference sequence). This CDR3 spans 13 amino acids. The V and J ends lost 5 bases and 10 bases respectively, with 17 bases between them. CDR3 nucleotide sequence: TGTGCCAGCAGCCCAACCAACAGGGACGACTACACCTTC. Translating it yields CASSPTNRDDYTF.

This clone was seen only a few times. V gene TRBV2 combines with J gene TRBJ1-3; 7 nucleotides agree with TRBD1. The CDR3 has 14 amino acids. Trimming removed 9 bases from V and 0 bases from J; junction bases left unmatched: 5. The germline CDR1 and CDR2 sequences are SNHLY and FYNNEI. In nucleotides, the CDR3 is TGTGCCAGGAGCCAGGGGGACTCTGGAAACACCATATATTTT. As protein: CARSQGDSGNTIYF.

The gene calls are TRBV21-1 and TRBJ1-1. TRBV21-1 is listed as a pseudogene. CDR3 size: 13 residues. CDR3 region: CASSSGGGLEAFF. The CDR3 bases are TGTGCCAGCAGCTCAGGGGGGGGCCTGGAAGCTTTCTTT.

The sample holds a few counts of this clone. The rearrangement uses TRBV5-1 and TRBJ2-3; 7 bases are shared with TRBD1. Germline lookup yields CDR1 SGHRS and CDR2 YFSETQ. V was clipped by 0 bases and J by 2 bases; unmatched bases: 12. CDR3 length: 18 residues. CDR3 sequence: CASSLGLGQVAYTDTQYF. CDR3 bases: TGCGCCAGCAGCTTGGGTTTAGGACAGGTCGCTTACACAGATACGCAGTATTTT.

This clone appeared a single time. The chain is built from TRBV29-1 and TRBJ1-2, with D perhaps matching TRBD1 (6 bases). The CDR3 is 13 residues long. The V gene lost 6 bases and the J gene lost 9 bases, with 20 bases spanning the gap. From germline, CDR1 is SQVTM and CDR2 ANQGSEA. In DNA, the CDR3 is TGCAGCGTCCGCTCCGGGGGCGATCTACGCTACACCTTC. Encoded protein: CSVRSGGDLRYTF. Complete variable domain (other parts from reference TRBV29-1 and TRBJ1-2): SAVISQKPSRDICQRGTSLTIQCQVDSQVTMMFWYRQQPGQSLTLIATANQGSEATYESGFVIDKFPISRPNLTFSTLTVSNMSPEDSSIYLCSVRSGGDLRYTFGSGTRLTVV.

The chain has TRBV30 and TRBJ1-6; D call uncertain. The CDR3 is made up of 12 amino acids. CDR1 is GTSNPN and CDR2 is SVGIG in the germline V gene (reference sequence). V shed 2 bases and J shed 9 bases, with 8 bases lying between them. CDR3 bases: TGTGCCTGGAGTACCCAAAGTTCACCCCTCCACTTT. It encodes CAWSTQSSPLHF.

V is TRBV19 and J is TRBJ2-3, with TRBD2 matching 7 bases. The junction had 5 bases not matched to a gene; V was cut back by 3 bases and J by 2 bases. The CDR3 is made up of 15 amino acids. The germline V gene has CDR1 LNHDA and CDR2 SQIVND (reference sequence). CDR3: CASSIPGTITDTQYF. CDR3 bases: TGTGCCAGTAGTATCCCCGGGACTATCACAGATACGCAGTATTTT.

This chain uses TRBV18 with TRBJ2-1, with unresolved D. Deletions cut 3 bases from V and 7 bases from J, with 4 bases between. Germline CDR1 is KGHSH and CDR2 is LQKENI. This CDR3 region has 11 residues. The CDR3 here is CASSPGNEQFF. CDR3 coding DNA: TGTGCCAGCTCACCCGGAAATGAGCAGTTCTTC.

The chain carries TRBV9 and TRBJ1-3, with 7 bases aligning to TRBD1. CDR1 is SGDLS, CDR2 YYNGEE, per germline. The V gene end was trimmed by 0 bases and the J gene end by 4 bases; junction bases not matched to a gene: 4. The CDR3 is made up of 15 amino acids. The DNA of the CDR3 is TGTGCCAGCAGCGTAGAGCAGGGGGACGGAAACACCATATATTTT. Residues: CASSVEQGDGNTIYF.

The chain uses TRBV2 and TRBJ1-1; D may be TRBD1 (6 bases). The CDR3 is made up of 14 amino acids. The germline V gene encodes CDR1 SNHLY and CDR2 FYNNEI. V was trimmed by 3 bases and J by 0 bases, leaving 8 bases between them. The CDR3, as DNA: TGTGCCAGCAGTGAGCGGACAGTGAACACTGAAGCTTTCTTT. It is translated as CASSERTVNTEAFF.

This chain joins TRBV10-3 and TRBJ2-5; the match to TRBD1 covers 8 bases. Germline lookup yields CDR1 ENHRY and CDR2 SYGVKD. The CDR3 loop spans 14 amino acids. V gave up 6 bases and J gave up 4 bases; unmatched junction bases: 7. CDR3 coding DNA: TGTGCCATCAGCACTGGACAGGGCCGAGAGACCCAGTACTTC. It encodes CAISTGQGRETQYF.

The gene calls are TRBV6-1 and TRBJ1-1, with D unresolved. The V and J ends lost 2 bases and 7 bases respectively, with 11 bases between them. The CDR3 totals 13 residues. Germline V gene data show CDR1 as MNHNS and CDR2 as SASEGT. The CDR3 DNA reads as TGTGCCAGCAGTGAAACATGGGGAGGTGAAGCTTTCTTT. Residues: CASSETWGGEAFF.